This T cell receptor beta chain was retrieved from a study of shared clonotypes between healthy human individuals. Across the whole study: Per-donor plates numbered three CD4 naive, three CD4 memory, two CD8 naive and one CD8 memory. General study results and limits: In having few donors, the study represented limited genetic and exposure-history diversity. The generation probabilities recorded for non-shared clonotypes fell below those of clonotypes shared by all four donors.

In the original processing: ImmunoSEQ output lacked quality scores and full-length reads, limiting matched filtering. Data came from immunoSEQ multiplex PCR; TCRdb stores just in-frame clones and leaves some out. V and J calls and clone size are those listed in that table; D and trimming were worked out from the DNA. The sample yields a few hundred thousand clones, 96% seen once. A word on this clone: Its target is not known.

Germline loops: CDR1 SQVTM, CDR2 ANQGSEA. The CDR3 is 13 residues long. The ends were cut back, 7 bases at V and 4 bases at J, with 14 bases in the middle. Source material: memory CD8+ T cells sorted from blood. The subset is: CD45RO+ cells pooled with CCR7-negative TemRA cells. The clonotype comes from a man aged 25 to 40 in good health. The chain employs TRBV29-1 and TRBJ2-1; the D call may be TRBD1 or TRBD2 (5 bases each). CDR3 region: CSAVGEGYNEQFF. Here the CDR3 DNA reads TGCAGCGCTGTGGGGGAAGGGTACAATGAGCAGTTCTTC.